This TCR beta chain was recovered during a study of T cells in Graves' hyperthyroidism and ophthalmopathy. Overall study findings and caveats: Ophthalmopathy was distinguished from stable hyperthyroidism by 13 V-J signatures. The majority of expanded thyroid clonotypes above 0.001 also appeared in blood.

CDR1 DFQATT and CDR2 SNEGSKA come from the germline V gene (reference sequence). The CDR3 contains 15 residues. Trimming cost V 2 bases and J 6 bases; bases outside gene matches: 12. The investigators amplified TCR beta CDR3 regions from RNA transcripts. The HTBI primer set drove a first-round RT-PCR of the TCR CDR3. TCRdb processed the multiplex PCR reads anew with MiXCR; each CDR3 protein has one entry. This sample has 550,000 to 650,000 distinct CDR3 sequences, with 11% to 15% found just once. This clonotype was seen only a few times. Its matching antigen is unknown. Uncontrolled infection, other autoimmune disease, pregnancy or lactation led to exclusion. Used for diagnoses were clinical symptoms, serum thyroxine and TRAb, thyroid ultrasound and orbital computed tomography.

The sequencing sample was made of blood. This chain joins TRBV20-1 and TRBJ2-7, with 8 bases fitting TRBD2. This TCR was sampled from a woman in her thirties with Graves' hyperthyroidism that later progressed to Graves' ophthalmopathy. The CDR3 reads CSARPREVGAREQYF. DNA for the CDR3: TGCAGTGCTAGACCGCGGGAGGTCGGGGCTCGCGAGCAGTACTTC.